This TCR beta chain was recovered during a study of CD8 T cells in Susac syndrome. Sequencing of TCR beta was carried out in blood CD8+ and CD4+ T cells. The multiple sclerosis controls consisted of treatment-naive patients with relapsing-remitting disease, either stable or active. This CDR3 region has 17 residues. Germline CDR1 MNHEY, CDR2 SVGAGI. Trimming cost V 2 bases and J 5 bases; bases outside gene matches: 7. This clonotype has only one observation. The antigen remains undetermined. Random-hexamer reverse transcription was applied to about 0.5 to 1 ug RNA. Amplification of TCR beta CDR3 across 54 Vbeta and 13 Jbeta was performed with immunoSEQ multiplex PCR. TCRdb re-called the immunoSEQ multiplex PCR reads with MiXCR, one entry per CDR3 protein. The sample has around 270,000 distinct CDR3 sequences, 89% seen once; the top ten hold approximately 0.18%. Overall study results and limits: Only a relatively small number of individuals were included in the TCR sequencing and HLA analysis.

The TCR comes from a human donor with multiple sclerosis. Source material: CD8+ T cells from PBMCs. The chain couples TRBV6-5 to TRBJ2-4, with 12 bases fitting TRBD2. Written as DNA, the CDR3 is TGTGCCAGCAGTTACCCCAGGACTAGCGGGAAGGAAAACATTCAGTACTTC. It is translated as CASSYPRTSGKENIQYF.